This T cell receptor (beta chain) was profiled in a study of cytomegalovirus exposure and HLA in healthy donors. General study findings and limits: Among the most significant clusters, several appeared linked to common viral pathogens in a later analysis.

The germline CDR1 and CDR2 sequences are LNHNV and YYDKDF (reference sequence). CDR3 length: 16 residues. The ends lost 5 bases at V and 6 bases at J; junction bases unmatched: 12. As concerns this clone: The antigen remains undetermined.

The PCR ran on 60 Vbeta and 13 Jbeta primers. Profiled with immunoSEQ multiplex PCR; TCRdb holds only in-frame clones, not every one. The table includes some 130,000 clones, roughly four fifths detected once. Input material: PBMCs. The chain employs TRBV15 and TRBJ2-2; 7 bases are shared with TRBD1. The origin of this receptor is a man aged 25 to 45 in good health and CMV-seronegative. The CDR3 reads CATSPLWTGGSGELFF. The CDR3 DNA reads as TGTGCCACCAGCCCCCTGTGGACAGGAGGCTCCGGGGAGCTGTTTTTT.